These 4 T cell receptor beta chains originate from one sample sequenced in a study of low-dose radiotherapy and immunotherapy resistance in tumors. As for time point: before trial treatment. TRAV- and TRBV-specific primers were used for first-strand cDNA, which covered alpha and beta chains. Over about 19 PCR cycles, TCRs were amplified from a constant-region primer and V-primer adapter. TCRdb analysed the reads with MiXCR anew, one entry per CDR3 protein. The sample yields nearly 95,000 distinct CDR3 sequences, 9.4% seen once. The sample here was PBMCs, taken before treatment. The receptors stem from a male donor with prostate cancer.

This clonotype was recorded many times. The V and J genes are TRBV5-1 and TRBJ2-7; no reliable D call. The V end was cut by 0 bases, the J end by 3 bases, with 10 bases between. This CDR3 has 14 amino acids. Germline CDR1 and CDR2: SGHRS and YFSETQ. The DNA of the CDR3 is TGCGCCAGCAGCTTGGGGTCCGGAATCTACGAGCAGTACTTC. Translated: CASSLGSGIYEQYF.

In its sample, this clonotype was seen many times. The genes are TRBV19 and TRBJ1-1, with D perhaps matching TRBD1 (5 bases). V lost 7 bases to trimming and J lost 1 base, with 22 bases between them. The germline V gene encodes CDR1 LNHDA and CDR2 SQIVND (reference sequence). This CDR3 has 17 residues. This CDR3 reads CASTPDIPGGPNTEAFF. In DNA form, the CDR3 reads TGTGCCAGTACTCCCGACATCCCGGGGGGACCGAACACTGAAGCTTTCTTT.

This clonotype was picked up many times. This chain joins TRBV28 and TRBJ2-2; D is uncertain. Trimming shortened V by 5 bases and J by 7 bases, and 17 bases separated the two germline ends. Per germline, CDR1 MDHEN and CDR2 SYDVKM. CDR3 size: 15 residues. DNA of the CDR3: TGTGCCAGCAGTCTAGGGTCTATTGGTAGCGGGGAGCTGTTTTTT. Amino acids: CASSLGSIGSGELFF. Full variable domain (remainder filled in from reference TRBV28 and TRBJ2-2): DVKVTQSSRYLVKRTGEKVFLECVQDMDHENMFWYRQDPGLGLRLIYFSYDVKMKEKGDIPEGYSVSREKKERFSLILESASTNQTSMYLCASSLGSIGSGELFFGEGSRLTVL.

This clonotype has at least ten counts. The chain combines TRBV15 with TRBJ2-7; a possible D gene is TRBD1 (5 bases). CDR1 and CDR2 (germline): LNHNV, YYDKDF (reference sequence). Trimming removed 6 bases at V and 3 bases at J, with 18 bases between. The CDR3 has 15 amino acids. The CDR3 DNA reads TGTGCCACCAGTTCAACACCAGGGCCCGGCTACGAGCAGTACTTC. This translates into CATSSTPGPGYEQYF.